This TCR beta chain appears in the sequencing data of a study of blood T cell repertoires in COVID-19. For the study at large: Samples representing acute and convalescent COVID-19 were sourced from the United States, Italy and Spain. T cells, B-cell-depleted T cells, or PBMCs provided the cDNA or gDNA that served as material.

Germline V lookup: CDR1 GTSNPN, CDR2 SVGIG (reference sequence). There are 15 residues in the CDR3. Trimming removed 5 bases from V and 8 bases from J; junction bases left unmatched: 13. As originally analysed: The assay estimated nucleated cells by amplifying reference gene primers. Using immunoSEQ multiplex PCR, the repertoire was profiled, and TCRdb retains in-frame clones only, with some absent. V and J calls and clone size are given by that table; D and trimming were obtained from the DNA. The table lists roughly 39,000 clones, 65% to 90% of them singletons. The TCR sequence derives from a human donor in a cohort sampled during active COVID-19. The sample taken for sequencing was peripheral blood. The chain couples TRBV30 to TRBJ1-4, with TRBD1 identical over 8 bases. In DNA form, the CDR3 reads TGTGCCTGGGGCCTGACAGGGGCAATTTCGGAAAAACTGTTTTTT. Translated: CAWGLTGAISEKLFF. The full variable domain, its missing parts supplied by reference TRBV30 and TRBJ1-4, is SQTIHQWPATLVQPVGSPLSLECTVEGTSNPNLYWYRQAAGRGLQLLFYSVGIGQISSEVPQNLSASRPQDRQFILSSKKLLLSDSGFYLCAWGLTGAISEKLFFGSGTQLSVL.